The table lists the clone carrying this TCR beta chain with a count of one. Its specificity is unknown. Sequenced by immunoSEQ multiplex PCR; TCRdb stores in-frame clones only, minus some. The sample has tens of thousands of clones, around 90% seen once. Looked up from germline, CDR1 is MDHEN and CDR2 is SYDVKM. Trimming shortened V by 2 bases and J by 2 bases, and 9 bases separated the two germline ends. The CDR3 sequence is 15 residues long. This sample was included in a study of T cell responses to AZD1222 COVID-19 vaccine. Study-level background: Analyses pooled second doses at about 4 or about 12 weeks.

Study-wide points: Baseline seropositivity occurred in only a handful of AZD1222 recipients. Across spike, vaccine-associated CD4 TCRs were found, dominant at 160-218 and 743-854.

The sequence derives from an adult in good health. The sample in question was peripheral blood, obtained on day 0 of AZD1222 vaccination. V gene TRBV28 combines with J gene TRBJ2-2; D gene unclear. CDR3 in DNA: TGTGCCAGCAGTTTAGGGTATCGAAACACCGGGGAGCTGTTTTTT. Translation: CASSLGYRNTGELFF. Full variable domain (outside the CDR3, taken from reference TRBV28 and TRBJ2-2): DVKVTQSSRYLVKRTGEKVFLECVQDMDHENMFWYRQDPGLGLRLIYFSYDVKMKEKGDIPEGYSVSREKKERFSLILESASTNQTSMYLCASSLGYRNTGELFFGEGSRLTVL.